The T cell receptor beta chain described here comes from a study of blood T cell repertoires in COVID-19. V shed 0 bases, J shed 4 bases, and the junction held 8 bases outside the gene matches. Germline lookup yields CDR1 LNHNV and CDR2 YYDKDF (reference sequence). CDR3 length: 16 amino acids. Assay used: immunoSEQ multiplex PCR; TCRdb lists only in-frame clones, some missing. There are about 88,000 clones in the sample; more than 70% occur only once, and more than 25% lies in the top ten. The sample comprised peripheral blood. The rearrangement links TRBV15 to TRBJ2-5, with TRBD1 matching over 7 bases. The clonotype comes from a human donor in a cohort sampled during active COVID-19. The DNA of the CDR3 is TGTGCCACCAGCAGAGATACAGGGGTTGTTCGAGAGACCCAGTACTTC. Residues: CATSRDTGVVRETQYF.